A single sample is the source of the 19 T cell receptor beta chains below, sequenced in a study of T cell changes during pregnancy in multiple sclerosis. Sequenced by immunoSEQ multiplex PCR; TCRdb stores in-frame clones only, minus some. The data hold about 39,000 clones, with 90% observed a single time. Here the sequenced sample was CD4+ T cells from peripheral blood mononuclear cells, taken in the first trimester of pregnancy. Source of these receptors: a female donor in good health, enrolled as a control in a pregnancy study.

The chain has TRBV19 and TRBJ2-2; 7 bases are shared with TRBD1. Germline assignment: CDR1 LNHDA and CDR2 SQIVND (reference sequence). The CDR3 consists of 15 residues. Losses at the gene ends were 7 bases for V and 5 bases for J; bases not matched to a gene: 10. CDR3 sequence reads: CASTLRTGGTGELFF. The CDR3 bases are TGTGCCAGTACCCTCCGGACAGGCGGAACCGGGGAGCTGTTTTTT. Combining the CDR3 with reference TRBV19 and TRBJ2-2 gives the whole variable domain DGGITQSPKYLFRKEGQNVTLSCEQNLNHDAMYWYRQDPGQGLRLIYYSQIVNDFQKGDIAEGYSVSREKKESFPLTVTSAQKNPTAFYLCASTLRTGGTGELFFGEGSRLTVL.

The rearrangement links TRBV5-4 to TRBJ2-1, with D tentatively TRBD2 (6 bases). Germline V gene sequence: CDR1 SGHNT, CDR2 YYREEE (reference sequence). V lost 1 base and J lost 1, with 15 bases in between. The CDR3 contains 17 residues. CDR3 DNA: TGTGCCAGCAGCTTGCGTGGCGGGGACCCTTCCTACAATGAGCAGTTCTTC. This sequence encodes CASSLRGGDPSYNEQFF.

The CDR3 DNA sequence: TGTGCCAGCAGTTTCGATCGGCAGCGGCGAAAACTGTTTTTT. It specifies CASSFDRQRRKLFF. The chain links TRBV27 to TRBJ1-4; no firm D call. The CDR3 sequence is 14 residues long. The germline gives CDR1 MNHEY, CDR2 SMNVEV (reference sequence). The ends were cut back, 3 bases at V and 10 bases at J, with 15 bases in the middle.

CDR3 sequence: CASSRLGQGRNEQFF. The DNA for the CDR3 is TGTGCCAGCAGTCGCTTGGGACAGGGGAGAAATGAGCAGTTCTTC. The V and J genes are TRBV6-6 and TRBJ2-1; 10 nucleotides match TRBD1. The CDR3 has 15 residues. CDR1 MNHNY and CDR2 SVGAGI come from the germline V gene (reference sequence). Trimming at V came to 5 bases and at J to 7 bases, leaving 8 bases not matched to a gene.

This chain joins TRBV2 and TRBJ1-1, with unresolved D. Trimming removed 6 bases from V and 0 bases from J, with 14 bases in between. The CDR3 extends over 15 amino acids. The germline CDR1 and CDR2 sequences are SNHLY and FYNNEI. CDR3 coding DNA: TGTGCCAGCAGAGTACAGCCTACCATGAACACTGAAGCTTTCTTT. Amino acid sequence: CASRVQPTMNTEAFF.

CDR3 residues: CASSLGLGGGQFSEQFF. CDR3 sequence (DNA): TGTGCCAGCAGCTTAGGATTAGGTGGTGGGCAATTTAGTGAGCAGTTCTTC. The chain uses TRBV7-9 and TRBJ2-1, with unresolved D. Germline V CDR1 and CDR2: SEHNR, FQNEAQ (reference sequence). The V end lost 1 base, the J end lost 9 bases, and 22 bases lay between the germline ends. The CDR3 spans 17 residues.

J is TRBJ2-1 and V is TRBV7-3, with 11 bases matching TRBD2. The CDR3 runs to 13 residues. The germline gives CDR1 SGHTA, CDR2 FQGTGA. Trimming took 9 bases from V and 7 from J; bases not matched to a gene: 5. The CDR3 protein is CASRASGGNEQFF. In nucleotides, the CDR3 is TGTGCCAGTAGGGCTAGCGGGGGGAATGAGCAGTTCTTC.

The chain has TRBV6-4 and TRBJ1-5, with 7 nucleotides matching TRBD1. The V segment lost 9 bases and the J segment 0 bases; nucleotides outside the gene matches: 2. CDR3 size: 13 residues. CDR1 is MRHNA, CDR2 SNTAGT, per germline. This CDR3 reads CARTGHSNQPQHF. DNA for the CDR3: TGTGCCAGGACAGGGCATAGCAATCAGCCCCAGCATTTT.

The rearrangement links TRBV5-6 to TRBJ1-1, with a tentative D call TRBD1 (6 bases). The CDR3 runs to 15 residues. The germline V gene encodes CDR1 SGHDT and CDR2 YYEEEE. Between the trimmed V and J ends, which lost 1 base and 0 bases, there was a span of 10 bases. The CDR3 DNA sequence: TGTGCCAGCAGCTTGTTTACAGGGATGAACACTGAAGCTTTCTTT. Translated: CASSLFTGMNTEAFF.

This sequence joins TRBV15 and TRBJ2-3; D call uncertain. The CDR3 extends over 15 amino acids. V lost 5 bases, J lost 2 bases, and 14 bases lay in between. Germline V gives CDR1 LNHNV, CDR2 YYDKDF (reference sequence). CDR3 sequence reads: CATSFELWATDTQYF. The DNA of the CDR3 is TGTGCCACCAGCTTCGAGCTGTGGGCCACAGATACGCAGTATTTT. Based on the CDR3 plus reference TRBV15 and TRBJ2-3, the full variable domain is DAMVIQNPRYQVTQFGKPVTLSCSQTLNHNVMYWYQQKSSQAPKLLFHYYDKDFNNEADTPDNFQSRRPNTSFCFLDIRSPGLGDTAMYLCATSFELWATDTQYFGPGTRLTVL.

J is TRBJ1-1 and V is TRBV30; D not resolved. V was cut by 2 bases and J by 1 base, with 11 bases left in between. The CDR3 sequence is 14 residues long. The germline CDR1 and CDR2 sequences are GTSNPN and SVGIG (reference sequence). The CDR3 DNA sequence: TGTGCCTGGAGTCGCCTACAGAGGAACACTGAAGCTTTCTTT. The encoded protein is CAWSRLQRNTEAFF.

The V gene is TRBV18, the J gene TRBJ1-5, with D tentatively TRBD1 (6 bases). V lost 1 base, J lost 2 bases, and 12 bases lay in between. The length of the CDR3 is 16 residues. CDR1 and CDR2 (germline): KGHSH, LQKENI. The CDR3 region has the DNA TGTGCCAGCTCACCACGGGGGGGACAAGGCAATCAGCCCCAGCATTTT. Encoded protein: CASSPRGGQGNQPQHF.

The V and J genes are TRBV5-1 and TRBJ2-5; TRBD2 matches 8 bases. Germline CDR1 SGHRS, CDR2 YFSETQ. This CDR3 is 14 amino acids long. J was trimmed by 2 bases and V by 0 bases; bases with no gene match: 0. Written as DNA, the CDR3 is TGCGCCAGCAGCTTGGCGGGGGGGCAAGAGACCCAGTACTTC. As protein: CASSLAGGQETQYF.

The chain is built from TRBV10-2 and TRBJ2-6; D might be TRBD2 (5 bases). The CDR3 extends over 16 amino acids. Germline CDR1 reads WSHSY; CDR2 reads SAAADI. The V end lost 9 bases, the J end lost 5 bases, and 20 bases lay between the germline ends. The CDR3 protein is CASSIPLTSRANVLTF. In nucleotides, the CDR3 is TGCGCCAGTAGTATCCCGCTCACTAGTCGGGCCAACGTCCTGACTTTC.

The genes are TRBV11-2 and TRBJ2-5; maybe TRBD2 (6 bases). Trimming took 1 base from V and 3 from J, leaving 9 bases between them. This CDR3 has 14 amino acids. From germline, CDR1 is SGHAT and CDR2 FQNNGV. The CDR3 nucleotides are TGTGCCAGCAGCTTAGCTTCGGGGGAAGAGACCCAGTACTTC. It translates to CASSLASGEETQYF.

This chain uses TRBV7-2 with TRBJ1-1; a possible D gene is TRBD1 (6 bases). With 4 bases removed from V and 6 bases from J, the gap between germline ends came to 12 bases. The V gene's germline CDR1 is SGHTA and CDR2 FQGNSA. CDR3 length: 13 amino acids. The CDR3 nucleotides read TGTGCCAGCAGCTCAACAGGGTACGCTGAAGCTTTCTTT. It specifies CASSSTGYAEAFF.

The CDR3 spells CSAGQFFYGYTF. In nucleotides, the CDR3 is TGCAGCGCGGGACAATTTTTCTATGGCTACACCTTC. The chain recombines TRBV29-1 with TRBJ1-2, with TRBD1 as a possible D gene (6 bases). This CDR3 is 12 amino acids long. The V and J ends lost 7 bases and 4 bases respectively, with 13 bases between them. Germline CDR1 SQVTM, CDR2 ANQGSEA. Variable domain in full (rest from reference TRBV29-1 and TRBJ1-2): SAVISQKPSRDICQRGTSLTIQCQVDSQVTMMFWYRQQPGQSLTLIATANQGSEATYESGFVIDKFPISRPNLTFSTLTVSNMSPEDSSIYLCSAGQFFYGYTFGSGTRLTVV.

The chain couples TRBV18 to TRBJ1-2; 9 nucleotides match TRBD1. This CDR3 region has 15 residues. The germline V gene has CDR1 KGHSH and CDR2 LQKENI. With V trimmed by 4 bases and J by 4 bases, 7 bases remained unmatched. The CDR3 here is CASSLSDRGIYGYTF. The CDR3 DNA reads as TGTGCCAGCTCACTCTCCGACAGGGGGATCTATGGCTACACCTTC.

The CDR3 is CASRGGRTDTQYF. The CDR3 bases are TGTGCCAGCAGGGGAGGGCGCACAGATACGCAGTATTTT. The chain combines TRBV9 with TRBJ2-3; 7 bases are shared with TRBD2. CDR3 length: 13 residues. V shed 5 bases, J shed 1 base, and the junction held 1 base outside the gene matches. The germline V gene encodes CDR1 SGDLS and CDR2 YYNGEE.